The clone carrying this T cell receptor (beta chain) was seen more than once but under ten times. Its matching antigen is unknown. The table came from immunoSEQ multiplex PCR; TCRdb's copy has only in-frame clones and leaves some out. The data contain 44,000 or so clones, around 80% of them singletons. Unmatched junction bases numbered 14, after V lost 4 bases and J lost 5 bases. The CDR3 has 17 residues. Germline assignment: CDR1 SGHAT and CDR2 FQNNGV. The entry originates in a study of OX40 agonist ivuxolimab in advanced cancers. Overall study results and limits: Expanded clones belonging to CD8+ T cells outnumbered, on average, those of CD4+.

This material consisted of CD4+ or CD8+ T cells sorted from blood, taken in a trial of the OX40 agonist ivuxolimab. This receptor was taken from an adult with an advanced solid tumor such as melanoma, head and neck, liver or kidney cancer. The chain carries TRBV11-2 and TRBJ1-1, with 9 bases matching TRBD1. The CDR3 reads CASSWGDLGQGNTEAFF. CDR3 nucleotide sequence: TGTGCCAGCAGCTGGGGGGACCTGGGACAGGGTAATACTGAAGCTTTCTTT.